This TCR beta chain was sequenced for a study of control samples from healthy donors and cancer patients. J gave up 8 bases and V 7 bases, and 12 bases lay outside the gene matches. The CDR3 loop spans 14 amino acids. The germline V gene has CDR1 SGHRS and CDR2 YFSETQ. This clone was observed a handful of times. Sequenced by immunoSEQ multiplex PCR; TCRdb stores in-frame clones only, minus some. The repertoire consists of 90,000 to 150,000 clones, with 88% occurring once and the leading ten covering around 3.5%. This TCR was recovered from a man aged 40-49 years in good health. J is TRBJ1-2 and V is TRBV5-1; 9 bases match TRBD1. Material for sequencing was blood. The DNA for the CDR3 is TGCGCCAGCGGGACAGGGAGCCCCTCGGGAGGCTACACCTTC. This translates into CASGTGSPSGGYTF.